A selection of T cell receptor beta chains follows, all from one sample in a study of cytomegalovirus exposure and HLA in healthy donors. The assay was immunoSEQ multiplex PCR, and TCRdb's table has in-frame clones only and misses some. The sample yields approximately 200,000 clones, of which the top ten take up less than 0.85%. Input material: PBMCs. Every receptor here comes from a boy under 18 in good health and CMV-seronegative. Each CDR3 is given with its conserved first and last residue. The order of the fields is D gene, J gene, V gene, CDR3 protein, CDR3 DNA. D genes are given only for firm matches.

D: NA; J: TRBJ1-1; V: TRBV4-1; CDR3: CASSHPKTARDAEAFF; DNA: TGCGCCAGCAGCCACCCGAAGACCGCCAGGGATGCTGAAGCTTTCTTT
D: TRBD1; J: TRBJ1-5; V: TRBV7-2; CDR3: CASSLAGTGGQPQHF; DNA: TGTGCCAGCAGCTTAGCAGGGACAGGGGGTCAGCCCCAGCATTTT
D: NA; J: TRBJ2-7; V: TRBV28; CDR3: CASSLTSSFGREQYF; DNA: TGTGCCAGCAGTTTGACGTCTAGCTTCGGTCGGGAGCAGTACTTC
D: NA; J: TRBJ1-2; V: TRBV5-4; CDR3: CASSREEFLGYTF; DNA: TGTGCCAGCAGCCGGGAGGAATTCCTTGGCTACACCTTC
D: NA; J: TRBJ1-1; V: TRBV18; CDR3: CASSPGQVGTGDTEAFF; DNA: TGTGCCAGCTCACCTGGTCAGGTGGGAACGGGGGATACTGAAGCTTTCTTT
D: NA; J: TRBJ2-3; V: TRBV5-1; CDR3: CASSLLAGAGTDTQYF; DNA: TGCGCCAGCAGCTTGTTGGCAGGGGCGGGCACAGATACGCAGTATTTT
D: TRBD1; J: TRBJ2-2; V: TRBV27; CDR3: CASSPHPGGSGELFF; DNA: TGTGCCAGCAGTCCCCATCCAGGGGGATCCGGGGAGCTGTTTTTT
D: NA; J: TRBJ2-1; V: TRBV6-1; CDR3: CASSGSRWQFF; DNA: TGTGCCAGCAGTGGTTCTCGGTGGCAGTTCTTC
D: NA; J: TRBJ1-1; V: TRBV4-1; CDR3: CASSQVVLDFEAFF; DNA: TGCGCCAGCAGCCAGGTTGTTTTAGATTTTGAAGCTTTCTTT
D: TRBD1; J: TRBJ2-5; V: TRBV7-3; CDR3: CASSLSGGETQYF; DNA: TGTGCCAGCAGCTTATCAGGGGGAGAGACCCAGTACTTC
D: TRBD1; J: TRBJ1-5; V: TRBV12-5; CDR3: CASGSRDRGLMDQPQHF; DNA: TGTGCTAGTGGTTCCCGGGACAGGGGGCTAATGGATCAGCCCCAGCATTTT
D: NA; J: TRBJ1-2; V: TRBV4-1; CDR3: CASSRAGEGYGYTF; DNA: TGCGCCAGCAGTCGGGCAGGGGAGGGCTATGGCTACACCTTC
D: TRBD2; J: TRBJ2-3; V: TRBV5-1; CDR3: CASSLVPLAGGITSTDTQYF; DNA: TGCGCCAGCAGCTTGGTTCCCTTAGCGGGGGGTATCACTAGCACAGATACGCAGTATTTT
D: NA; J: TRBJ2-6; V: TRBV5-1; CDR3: CASSLLRAYSGANVLTF; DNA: TGCGCCAGCAGCTTGCTCAGGGCTTACTCTGGGGCCAACGTCCTGACTTTC
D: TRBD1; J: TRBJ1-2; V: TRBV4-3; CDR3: CASSQVITGGDYGYTF; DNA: TGCGCCAGCAGCCAAGTTATCACAGGGGGAGACTATGGCTACACCTTC
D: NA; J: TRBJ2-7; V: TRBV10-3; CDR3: CAISDFRGRGRSSYEQYF; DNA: TGTGCCATCAGTGATTTTCGCGGGCGGGGACGAAGCTCCTACGAGCAGTACTTC
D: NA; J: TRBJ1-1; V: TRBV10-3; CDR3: CAISVGDTEAFF; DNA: TGTGCCATCAGTGTCGGGGACACTGAAGCTTTCTTT
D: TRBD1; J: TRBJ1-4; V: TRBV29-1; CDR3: CSVDYGQVGKLFF; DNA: TGCAGCGTTGATTACGGACAGGTCGGAAAACTGTTTTTT
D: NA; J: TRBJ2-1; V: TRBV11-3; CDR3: CASSLDQGGYEQFF; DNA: TGTGCCAGCAGCTTAGATCAGGGCGGATATGAGCAGTTCTTC
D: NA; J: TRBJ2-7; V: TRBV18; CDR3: CASSPGRSLYEQYF; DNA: TGTGCCAGCTCACCGGGCAGGTCCCTCTACGAGCAGTACTTC
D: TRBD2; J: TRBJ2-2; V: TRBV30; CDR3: CASFGDSGGQSGELFF; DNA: TGTGCCTCCTTTGGAGACTCGGGGGGGCAGTCTGGGGAGCTGTTTTTT